This T cell receptor (beta chain) was obtained from a study of cytomegalovirus exposure and HLA in healthy donors. Only one count was recorded for this clone. Its antigen is not identified. Overall study findings and caveats: In a later analysis, a missense DCLRE1C variant was linked to TCR beta V- and J-gene trimming. Using a false discovery rate of 0.05, a later analysis showed that 16,951 TCR beta sequences were associated with HLA alleles.

Between the trimmed V and J ends, which lost 4 bases and 0 bases, there was a span of 13 bases. Germline-derived CDR1 and CDR2 are SGHDT and YYEEEE. The CDR3 loop spans 16 amino acids. Use of 60 Vbeta and 13 Jbeta primers characterized the PCR. The protocol was immunoSEQ multiplex PCR, while the TCRdb copy is restricted to in-frame clones and leaves out a portion. Among about 150,000 clones listed, roughly 85% were seen once. The J gene is TRBJ2-2, the V gene TRBV5-6, with D possibly being TRBD1 (6 bases). The TCR sequence derives from a male donor in good health and CMV-seronegative. Sequencing was done on a sample of PBMCs. CDR3 bases: TGTGCCAGCAGCAGAGCCGGGACACCGAACACCGGGGAGCTGTTTTTT. Its translation: CASSRAGTPNTGELFF.